Listed here are 29 T cell receptor beta chains from one sample, sequenced in a study of shared clonotypes between healthy human individuals. The table came from immunoSEQ multiplex PCR; TCRdb's copy has only in-frame clones and leaves some out. This sample has 2,100,000 or so clones, with around 95% found just once. The specimen was naive CD4+ T cells sorted from blood. Subset noted: CD45RA+ positively selected. The origin of the receptors is a man younger than 30 in good health.

The genes are TRBV5-1 and TRBJ1-4, with D uncertain. V dropped 4 bases and J dropped 0 bases, with 10 bases sitting between them. CDR1 and CDR2 from the germline V gene are SGHRS and YFSETQ. CDR3 length: 15 amino acids. This CDR3 reads CASSVSVATNEKLFF. Written as DNA, the CDR3 is TGCGCCAGCAGCGTATCCGTTGCAACTAATGAAAAACTGTTTTTT.

This chain uses TRBV6-1 with TRBJ2-7, with TRBD1 matching 9 bases. This CDR3 has 15 residues. The V gene end was trimmed by 10 bases and the J gene end by 4 bases; junction bases not matched to a gene: 14. Germline CDR1 reads MNHNS; CDR2 reads SASEGT. CDR3 region: CATRLGTGWGYEQYF. The DNA of the CDR3 is TGTGCCACCCGGTTGGGGACAGGGTGGGGTTACGAGCAGTACTTC.

Remarks on this clone: Other DNA sequences within the sample encode an identical CDR3. This chain links TRBV9 with TRBJ2-2; D not resolved. Trimming removed 2 bases from V and 6 bases from J, with 5 bases in between. The germline V gene has CDR1 SGDLS and CDR2 YYNGEE. This CDR3 spans 12 amino acids. In nucleotides, the CDR3 is TGTGCCAGCAGCGTGGGCCCCGGGGAGCTGTTTTTT. Translated: CASSVGPGELFF.

V usage is TRBV18 and J usage is TRBJ2-3; 7 nucleotides line up with TRBD2. Germline lookup yields CDR1 KGHSH and CDR2 LQKENI. The CDR3 length is 14 residues. The junction had 8 bases not matched to a gene; V was cut back by 8 bases and J by 3 bases. The CDR3 loop reads CASRPSGVTDTQYF. The CDR3 coding sequence is TGTGCCAGCCGACCCAGCGGGGTGACAGATACGCAGTATTTT.

This chain links TRBV11-2 with TRBJ1-2; 10 bases line up with TRBD1. Trimming took 3 bases from V and 6 from J; bases not matched to a gene: 4. Looked up from germline, CDR1 is SGHAT and CDR2 is FQNNGV. There are 14 residues in the CDR3. The CDR3 DNA reads TGTGCCAGCAGCTTGACGACAGGGGGCGATGGCTACACCTTC. Translated, it gives CASSLTTGGDGYTF.

The chain recombines TRBV5-1 with TRBJ2-3; 7 bases map to TRBD2. Trimming cost V 0 bases and J 3 bases; bases outside gene matches: 4. The CDR3 totals 15 residues. Germline CDR1 is SGHRS and CDR2 is YFSETQ. The DNA for the CDR3 is TGCGCCAGCAGCTTGGAGAGCGGGGCGACAGATACGCAGTATTTT. Amino acids: CASSLESGATDTQYF.

The rearrangement joins TRBV25-1 to TRBJ2-5, with D unresolved. Germline V gives CDR1 MGHDK, CDR2 SYGVNS. With 6 bases removed from V and 5 bases from J, the gap between germline ends came to 7 bases. The CDR3 is 11 residues long. The CDR3 bases are TGTGCCAGCAGATCAGTCGAGACCCAGTACTTC. Its protein is CASRSVETQYF.

The chain employs TRBV9 and TRBJ2-5, with D tentatively TRBD1 (6 bases). Trimming removed 0 bases from V and 5 bases from J, with 14 bases in between. Germline V lookup: CDR1 SGDLS, CDR2 YYNGEE. The CDR3 consists of 15 residues. The chain's CDR3 is CASSVELRGWETQYF. CDR3 nucleotide sequence: TGTGCCAGCAGCGTAGAGCTAAGGGGGTGGGAGACCCAGTACTTC.

The rearrangement joins TRBV28 to TRBJ2-5, with D hard to call. This CDR3 contains 14 residues. Per the germline V gene, CDR1 is MDHEN and CDR2 is SYDVKM. Trimming removed 3 bases from V and 2 bases from J, with 10 bases in between. CDR3: CASSLVGVQETQYF. CDR3 nucleotide sequence: TGTGCCAGCAGTTTGGTTGGGGTTCAAGAGACCCAGTACTTC.

This clone occurred once. This sequence may be a read error, since a much larger clone differs from it by one base. The rearrangement links TRBV7-6 to TRBJ2-5; no clear D. The CDR3 is 11 amino acids. Trimming took off 1 base at V and 6 bases at J, with 3 bases between the two ends. Germline lookup yields CDR1 SGHVS and CDR2 FNYEAQ. CDR3 nucleotide sequence: TGTGCCAGCAGCTTAGGGAAGACCCAGTACTTC. Translation gives CASSLGKTQYF. The full variable domain, its missing parts supplied by reference TRBV7-6 and TRBJ2-5, is GAGVSQSPRYKVTKRGQDVALRCDPISGHVSLYWYRQALGQGPEFLTYFNYEAQQDKSGLPNDRFSAERPEGSISTLTIQRTEQRDSAMYRCASSLGKTQYFGPGTRLLVL.

This chain connects TRBV14 to TRBJ1-1; D not certain. The CDR3 is 12 amino acids. The ends were cut back, 0 bases at V and 11 bases at J, with 10 bases in the middle. Germline values: CDR1 SGHDN, CDR2 FVKESK. CDR3 DNA sequence: TGTGCCAGCAGCCAAGACCGGGTGCGGGCTTTCTTT. Encoded protein: CASSQDRVRAFF.

This clone was picked up a small number of times. The chain's CDR3 is CSADKFSEAFF. CDR3 bases: TGCAGTGCTGACAAGTTCTCTGAAGCTTTCTTT. The chain has TRBV20-1 and TRBJ1-1; D ambiguous. The V end lost 5 bases, the J end lost 6 bases, and 10 bases lay between the germline ends. The germline gives CDR1 DFQATT, CDR2 SNEGSKA (reference sequence). CDR3 length: 11 amino acids.

V is TRBV27 and J is TRBJ1-5; a possible D gene is TRBD1 (5 bases). Trimming shortened V by 6 bases and J by 5 bases, and 14 bases separated the two germline ends. Germline CDR1 and CDR2: MNHEY and SMNVEV (reference sequence). The CDR3 is 14 amino acids. The CDR3 DNA is TGTGCCAGCAGGGCTCAGGGAGGGGATCAGCCCCAGCATTTT. Translation: CASRAQGGDQPQHF.

The J gene is TRBJ2-3, the V gene TRBV7-9; D unclear. The CDR3 extends over 14 amino acids. V was clipped by 2 bases and J by 2 bases, with 8 bases between them. Germline-derived CDR1 and CDR2 are SEHNR and FQNEAQ (reference sequence). As DNA, the CDR3 is TGTGCCAGCAGCTTACGCAGAGCCACAGATACGCAGTATTTT. Its translation is CASSLRRATDTQYF.

The chain couples TRBV28 to TRBJ1-1, with no clear D. Trimming pared 4 bases from V and 5 bases from J, leaving 14 bases between. CDR1 is MDHEN, CDR2 SYDVKM, per germline. The CDR3 runs 14 residues. DNA for the CDR3: TGTGCCAGCAGTTCCCGGTTGGAGGGTACTGAAGCTTTCTTT. It encodes CASSSRLEGTEAFF.

As for this clone: Distinct nucleotide sequences in the sample also encode this CDR3. This chain links TRBV20-1 with TRBJ1-1; D ambiguous. Germline V lookup: CDR1 DFQATT, CDR2 SNEGSKA (reference sequence). Trimming removed 6 bases from V and 1 base from J, with 6 bases in between. This CDR3 spans 11 amino acids. Here the CDR3 reads CSARANTEAFF. Written as DNA, the CDR3 is TGCAGTGCAAGGGCGAACACTGAAGCTTTCTTT.

This rearrangement joins TRBV27 to TRBJ1-2, with 11 bases that match TRBD1. CDR1 MNHEY and CDR2 SMNVEV come from the germline V gene (reference sequence). After removal of 5 bases from V and 7 bases from J, the junction contained 6 bases not matched to a gene. This CDR3 comprises 14 residues. The CDR3 reads CASSGTGGMRGYTF. Written as DNA, the CDR3 is TGTGCCAGCAGTGGGACAGGGGGAATGCGTGGCTACACCTTC.

The chain couples TRBV11-2 to TRBJ2-5, with 7 bases identical to TRBD1. V was pared by 5 bases and J by 4 bases, with 13 bases of the junction left unmatched. Germline loops: CDR1 SGHAT, CDR2 FQNNGV. The CDR3 spans 16 residues. The CDR3 loop reads CASSTSLRGLGETQYF. The DNA for the CDR3 is TGTGCCAGCAGCACGTCCCTGAGGGGGCTCGGAGAGACCCAGTACTTC.

Points on this clone: The same CDR3 can be traced to other DNA sequences in this sample. The J gene is TRBJ2-7, the V gene TRBV18; D call uncertain. Germline assignment: CDR1 KGHSH and CDR2 LQKENI. Between the trimmed V and J ends, which lost 0 bases and 6 bases, there was a span of 9 bases. This CDR3 has 13 residues. The CDR3 region is CASSPPGAGEQYF. CDR3 nucleotide sequence: TGTGCCAGCTCACCACCGGGCGCTGGCGAGCAGTACTTC.

The chain recombines TRBV6-6 with TRBJ1-5, with D hard to call. The germline V gene has CDR1 MNHNY and CDR2 SVGAGI (reference sequence). V shed 4 bases and J shed 7 bases, with 20 bases lying between them. This CDR3 region has 16 residues. CDR3 in amino acids: CASSSQPAPTGQPQHF. Written as DNA, the CDR3 is TGTGCCAGCAGTTCCCAACCCGCCCCGACCGGACAGCCCCAGCATTTT.

The chain couples TRBV2 to TRBJ2-3; D is unresolved. The V gene lost 7 bases and the J gene lost 1 base, with 9 bases spanning the gap. The length of the CDR3 is 13 residues. Germline CDR1 is SNHLY and CDR2 is FYNNEI. The DNA for the CDR3 is TGTGCCAGCAATCGGGCTGGCACAGATACGCAGTATTTT. Its protein is CASNRAGTDTQYF.

The gene calls are TRBV7-9 and TRBJ2-7; D is uncertain. Per germline, CDR1 SEHNR and CDR2 FQNEAQ (reference sequence). The V gene lost 2 bases and the J gene lost 2 bases, with 10 bases spanning the gap. The CDR3 length is 14 residues. CDR3 loop: CASSLSHSTYEQYF. CDR3 in DNA: TGTGCCAGCAGCTTATCGCACAGCACCTACGAGCAGTACTTC. Supplemented by reference TRBV7-9 and TRBJ2-7, the full variable domain reads DTGVSQNPRHKITKRGQNVTFRCDPISEHNRLYWYRQTLGQGPEFLTYFQNEAQLEKSRLLSDRFSAERPKGSFSTLEIQRTEQGDSAMYLCASSLSHSTYEQYFGPGTRLTVT.

This clone was seen just once. This chain uses TRBV6-6 with TRBJ2-3, with a possible D match to TRBD2 (5 bases). The CDR3 covers 15 residues. CDR1 is MNHNY, CDR2 SVGAGI, per germline (reference sequence). V shed 6 bases and J shed 0 bases, with 13 bases lying between them. The CDR3 region is CASRQRRVSTDTQYF. CDR3 nucleotides: TGTGCCAGCAGACAGCGGCGGGTGAGCACAGATACGCAGTATTTT.

The V call is TRBV28, the J call TRBJ1-1, with 7 positions matching TRBD1. This CDR3 is 14 amino acids long. V was pared by 4 bases and J by 4 bases, with 6 bases of the junction left unmatched. Germline assignment: CDR1 MDHEN and CDR2 SYDVKM. The CDR3 sequence is CASSSGGRVTEAFF. CDR3 nucleotides: TGTGCCAGCAGTTCAGGGGGTCGGGTCACTGAAGCTTTCTTT.

With respect to this clone: The sample carries other DNA sequences with the same CDR3. The rearrangement links TRBV18 to TRBJ2-7, with 9 bases that match TRBD1. The CDR3 has 13 residues. In germline, CDR1 is KGHSH, CDR2 LQKENI. Trimming removed 3 bases from V and 5 bases from J; junction bases left unmatched: 2. CDR3 in DNA: TGTGCCAGCTCACCGGGACAGGGTCACGAGCAGTACTTC. It yields the protein CASSPGQGHEQYF. The whole variable domain, remainder taken from reference TRBV18 and TRBJ2-7, is NAGVMQNPRHLVRRRGQEARLRCSPMKGHSHVYWYRQLPEEGLKFMVYLQKENIIDESGMPKERFSAEFPKEGPSILRIQQVVRGDSAAYFCASSPGQGHEQYFGPGTRLTVT.

The rearrangement links TRBV14 to TRBJ2-1, with 11 bases aligning to TRBD2. This CDR3 contains 15 residues. Looked up from germline, CDR1 is SGHDN and CDR2 is FVKESK. After removal of 1 base from V and 9 bases from J, the junction contained 5 bases not matched to a gene. In DNA, the CDR3 is TGTGCCAGCAGCCAAGTAGCGGGAGGGCATACTGAGCAGTTCTTC. As protein: CASSQVAGGHTEQFF.

The rearrangement joins TRBV18 to TRBJ2-7; perhaps TRBD1 as D (5 bases). Trimming shortened V by 4 bases and J by 3 bases, and 13 bases separated the two germline ends. The CDR3 has 14 residues. From germline, CDR1 is KGHSH and CDR2 LQKENI. Here the CDR3 reads CASSRQGLNYEQYF. CDR3 sequence (DNA): TGTGCCAGCTCACGGCAGGGTCTAAACTACGAGCAGTACTTC.

The genes are TRBV30 and TRBJ1-5, with a possible D match to TRBD1 (5 bases). Deletions cut 2 bases from V and 5 bases from J, with 10 bases between. Germline V gene sequence: CDR1 GTSNPN, CDR2 SVGIG (reference sequence). The CDR3 extends over 13 amino acids. CDR3 coding DNA: TGTGCCTGGAGTTCGGGGGGACATCAGCCCCAGCATTTT. Translated, it gives CAWSSGGHQPQHF.

The chain is built from TRBV6-1 and TRBJ1-4, with 7 bases fitting TRBD1. With V trimmed by 6 bases and J by 0 bases, 4 bases remained unmatched. The CDR3 is 15 residues long. From germline, CDR1 is MNHNS and CDR2 SASEGT. As DNA, the CDR3 is TGTGCCAGCAGGACAGGGTTCGCAACTAATGAAAAACTGTTTTTT. It translates to CASRTGFATNEKLFF.